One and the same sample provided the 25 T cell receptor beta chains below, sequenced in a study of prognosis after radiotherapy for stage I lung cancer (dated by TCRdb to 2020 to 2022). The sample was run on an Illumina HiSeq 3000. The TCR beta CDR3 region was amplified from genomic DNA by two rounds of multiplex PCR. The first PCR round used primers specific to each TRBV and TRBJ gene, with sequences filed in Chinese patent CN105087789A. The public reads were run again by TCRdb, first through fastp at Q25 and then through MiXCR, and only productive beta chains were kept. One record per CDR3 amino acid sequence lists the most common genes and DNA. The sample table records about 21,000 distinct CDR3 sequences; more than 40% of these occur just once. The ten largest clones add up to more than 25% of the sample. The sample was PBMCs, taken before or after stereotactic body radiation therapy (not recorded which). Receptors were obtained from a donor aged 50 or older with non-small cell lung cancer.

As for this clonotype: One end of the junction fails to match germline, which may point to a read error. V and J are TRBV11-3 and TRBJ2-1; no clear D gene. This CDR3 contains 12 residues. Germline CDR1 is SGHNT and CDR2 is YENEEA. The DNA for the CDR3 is TGTGCCAGCAGCCTGGCCTACAATGAGCGGTTCTTC. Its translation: CASSLAYNERFF.

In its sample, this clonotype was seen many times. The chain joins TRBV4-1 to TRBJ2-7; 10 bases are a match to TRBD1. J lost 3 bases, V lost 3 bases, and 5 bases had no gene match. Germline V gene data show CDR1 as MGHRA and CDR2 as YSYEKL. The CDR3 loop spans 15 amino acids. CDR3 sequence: CASSQGTGASYEQYF. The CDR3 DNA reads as TGCGCCAGCAGCCAGGGGACAGGGGCGAGCTACGAGCAGTACTTC.

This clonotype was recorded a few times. CDR3 sequence: CASSSLADWTDTQYF. CDR3 nucleotide sequence: TGTGCCAGCAGCTCTCTAGCGGATTGGACAGATACGCAGTATTTT. This sequence joins TRBV5-4 and TRBJ2-3, with TRBD2 identical over 7 bases. The CDR3 loop spans 15 amino acids. Germline values: CDR1 SGHNT, CDR2 YYREEE (reference sequence). The trim removed 3 bases at V and 3 bases at J, leaving 7 bases unmatched.

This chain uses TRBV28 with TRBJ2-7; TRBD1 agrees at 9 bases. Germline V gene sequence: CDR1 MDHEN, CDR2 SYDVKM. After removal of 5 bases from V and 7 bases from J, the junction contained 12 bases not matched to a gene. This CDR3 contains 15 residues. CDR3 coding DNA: TGTGCCAGCAGTCCCCCGGACAGGGGATCAGGGGAGCAGTACTTC. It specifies CASSPPDRGSGEQYF.

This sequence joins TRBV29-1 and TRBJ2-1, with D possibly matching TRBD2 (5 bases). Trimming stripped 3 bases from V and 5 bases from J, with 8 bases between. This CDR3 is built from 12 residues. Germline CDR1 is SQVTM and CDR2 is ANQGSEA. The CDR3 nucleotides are TGCAGCGTTGACAAGGGAGACAATGAGCAGTTCTTC. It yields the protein CSVDKGDNEQFF.

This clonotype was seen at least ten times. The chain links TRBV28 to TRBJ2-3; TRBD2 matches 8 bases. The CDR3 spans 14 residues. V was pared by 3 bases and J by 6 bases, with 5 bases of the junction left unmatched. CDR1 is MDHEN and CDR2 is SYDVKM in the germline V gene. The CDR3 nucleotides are TGTGCCAGCAGTTTTGTAGCGGGGACCGATACGCAGTATTTT. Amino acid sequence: CASSFVAGTDTQYF.

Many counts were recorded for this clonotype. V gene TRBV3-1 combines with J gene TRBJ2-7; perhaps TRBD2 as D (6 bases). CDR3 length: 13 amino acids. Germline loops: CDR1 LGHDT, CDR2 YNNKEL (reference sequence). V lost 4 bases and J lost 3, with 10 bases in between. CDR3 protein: CASSLGGNYEQYF. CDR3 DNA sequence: TGTGCCAGCAGCCTCGGGGGTAACTACGAGCAGTACTTC.

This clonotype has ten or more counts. CDR3 sequence (DNA): TGTGCCAGCAGTGGGTGGGACACGAGAGGCGATGAGCAGTTCTTC. This gives the protein CASSGWDTRGDEQFF. The chain uses TRBV2 and TRBJ2-1, with D tentatively TRBD1 (6 bases). The CDR3 is 15 amino acids. Trimming stripped 4 bases from V and 8 bases from J, with 18 bases between. CDR1 and CDR2 from the germline V gene are SNHLY and FYNNEI.

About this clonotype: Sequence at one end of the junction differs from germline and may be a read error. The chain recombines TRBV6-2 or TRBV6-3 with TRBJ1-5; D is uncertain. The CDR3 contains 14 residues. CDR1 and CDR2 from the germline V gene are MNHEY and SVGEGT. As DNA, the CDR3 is TGTGCCAGCCAGGTGGGTGGTCCCGGTAAGCCCCAACATTTT. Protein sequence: CASQVGGPGKPQHF.

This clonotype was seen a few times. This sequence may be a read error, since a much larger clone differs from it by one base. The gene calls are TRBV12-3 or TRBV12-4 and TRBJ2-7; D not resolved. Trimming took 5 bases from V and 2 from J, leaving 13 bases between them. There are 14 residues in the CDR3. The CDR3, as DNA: TGTGCCAGCAGTGCAACACTGTGCACCTACGAGCAGTACTTC. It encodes CASSATLCTYEQYF.

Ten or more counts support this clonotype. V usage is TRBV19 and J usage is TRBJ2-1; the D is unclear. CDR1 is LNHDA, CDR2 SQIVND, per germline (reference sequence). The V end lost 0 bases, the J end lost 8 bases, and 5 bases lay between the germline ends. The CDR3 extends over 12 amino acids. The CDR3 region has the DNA TGTGCCAGTAGTATAGATTTCGATGAGCAGTTCTTC. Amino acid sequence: CASSIDFDEQFF.

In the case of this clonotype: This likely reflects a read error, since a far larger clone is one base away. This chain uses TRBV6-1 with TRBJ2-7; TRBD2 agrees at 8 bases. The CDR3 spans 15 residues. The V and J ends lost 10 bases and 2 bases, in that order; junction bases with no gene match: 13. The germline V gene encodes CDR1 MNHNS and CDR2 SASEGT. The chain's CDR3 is CAIIPDSGSTYEQYF. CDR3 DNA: TGTGCCATCATCCCTGACAGCGGGAGCACCTACGAGCAGTACTTC.

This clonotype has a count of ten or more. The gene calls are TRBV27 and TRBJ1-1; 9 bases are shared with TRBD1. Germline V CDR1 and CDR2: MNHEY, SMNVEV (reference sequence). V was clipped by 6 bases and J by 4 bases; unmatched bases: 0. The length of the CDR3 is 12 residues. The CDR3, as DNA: TGTGCCAGCAGGACAGGGGGCACTGAAGCTTTCTTT. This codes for CASRTGGTEAFF.

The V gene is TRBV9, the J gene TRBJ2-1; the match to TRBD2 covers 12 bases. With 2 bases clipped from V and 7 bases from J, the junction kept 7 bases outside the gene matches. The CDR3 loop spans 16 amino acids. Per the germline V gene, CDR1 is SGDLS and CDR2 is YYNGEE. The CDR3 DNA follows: TGTGCCAGCAGCGTGGGGCTAGCGGGAGGGGCGAATGAGCAGTTCTTC. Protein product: CASSVGLAGGANEQFF.

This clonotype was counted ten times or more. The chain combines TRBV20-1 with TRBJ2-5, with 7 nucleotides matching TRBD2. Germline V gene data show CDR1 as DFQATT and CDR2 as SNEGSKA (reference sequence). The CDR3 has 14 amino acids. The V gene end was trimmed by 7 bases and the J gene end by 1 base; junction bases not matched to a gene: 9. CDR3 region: CSVGGAGLQETQYF. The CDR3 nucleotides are TGCAGTGTTGGGGGAGCGGGGCTCCAAGAGACCCAGTACTTC.

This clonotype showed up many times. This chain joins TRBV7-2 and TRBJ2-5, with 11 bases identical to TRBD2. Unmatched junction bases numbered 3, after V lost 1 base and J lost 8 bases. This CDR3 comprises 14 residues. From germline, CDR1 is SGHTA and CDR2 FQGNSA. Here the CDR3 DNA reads TGTGCCAGCAGCTTAGATACTAGCGGGAGAACCCAGTACTTC. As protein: CASSLDTSGRTQYF.

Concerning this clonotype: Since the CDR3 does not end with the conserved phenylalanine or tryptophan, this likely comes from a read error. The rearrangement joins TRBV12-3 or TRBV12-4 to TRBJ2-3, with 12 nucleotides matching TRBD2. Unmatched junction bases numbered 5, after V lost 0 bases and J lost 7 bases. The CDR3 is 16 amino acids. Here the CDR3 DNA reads TGTGCCAGCAGTTTAGCGACTAGCGGGAGAAAGAATACGCAGTATTCT. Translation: CASSLATSGRKNTQYS.

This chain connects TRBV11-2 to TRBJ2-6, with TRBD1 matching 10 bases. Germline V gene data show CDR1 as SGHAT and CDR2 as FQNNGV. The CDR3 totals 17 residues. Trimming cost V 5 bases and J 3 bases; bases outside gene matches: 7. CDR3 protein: CASSTGTGDGGANVLTF. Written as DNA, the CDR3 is TGTGCCAGCAGCACCGGGACAGGGGACGGTGGGGCCAACGTCCTGACTTTC.

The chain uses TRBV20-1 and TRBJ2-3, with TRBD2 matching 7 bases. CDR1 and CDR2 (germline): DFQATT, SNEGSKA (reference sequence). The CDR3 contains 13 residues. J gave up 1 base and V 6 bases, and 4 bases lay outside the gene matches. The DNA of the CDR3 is TGCAGTGCCCTCAGCGGGGGCACAGATACGCAGTATTTT. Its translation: CSALSGGTDTQYF.

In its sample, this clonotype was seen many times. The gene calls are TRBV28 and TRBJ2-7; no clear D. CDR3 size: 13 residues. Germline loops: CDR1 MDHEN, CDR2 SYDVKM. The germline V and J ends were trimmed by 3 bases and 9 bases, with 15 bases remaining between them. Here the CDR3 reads CASSLAELRVQYF. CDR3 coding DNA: TGTGCCAGCAGTTTGGCGGAGTTACGAGTGCAGTACTTC.

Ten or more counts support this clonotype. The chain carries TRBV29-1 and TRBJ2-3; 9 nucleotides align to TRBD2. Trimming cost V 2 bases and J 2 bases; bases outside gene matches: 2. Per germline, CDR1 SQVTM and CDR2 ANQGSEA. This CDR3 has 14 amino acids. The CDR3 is CSVELAGITDTQYF. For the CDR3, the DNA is TGCAGCGTTGAACTAGCGGGAATCACAGATACGCAGTATTTT.

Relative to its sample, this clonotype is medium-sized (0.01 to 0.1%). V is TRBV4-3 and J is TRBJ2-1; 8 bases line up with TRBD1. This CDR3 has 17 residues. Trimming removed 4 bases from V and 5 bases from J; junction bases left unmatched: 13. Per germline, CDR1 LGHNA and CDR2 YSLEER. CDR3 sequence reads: CASSLFPGGAENNEQFF. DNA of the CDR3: TGCGCCAGCAGCCTATTCCCAGGGGGCGCGGAGAACAATGAGCAGTTCTTC.

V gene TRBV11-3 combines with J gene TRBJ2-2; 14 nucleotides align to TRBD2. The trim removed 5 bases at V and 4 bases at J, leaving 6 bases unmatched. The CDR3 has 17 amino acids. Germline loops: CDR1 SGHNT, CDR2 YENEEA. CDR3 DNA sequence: TGTGCCAGCAGCGGGGGGACTAGCGGGAGCCTCACCGGGGAGCTGTTTTTT. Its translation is CASSGGTSGSLTGELFF.

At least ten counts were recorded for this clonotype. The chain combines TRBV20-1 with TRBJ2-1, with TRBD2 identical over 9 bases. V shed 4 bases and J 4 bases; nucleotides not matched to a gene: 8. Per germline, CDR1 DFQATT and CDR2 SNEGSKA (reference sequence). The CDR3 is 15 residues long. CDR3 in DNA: TGCAGTGCTAAGGGGGGACTAGCCCCTTACAATGAGCAGTTCTTC. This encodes CSAKGGLAPYNEQFF.

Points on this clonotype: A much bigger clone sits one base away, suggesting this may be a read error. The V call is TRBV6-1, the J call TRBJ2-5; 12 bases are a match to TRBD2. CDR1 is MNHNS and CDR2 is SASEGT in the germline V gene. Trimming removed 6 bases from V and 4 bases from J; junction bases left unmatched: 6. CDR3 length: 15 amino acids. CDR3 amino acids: CASRTSGRPVETQYF. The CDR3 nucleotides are TGTGCCAGCAGGACTAGCGGGAGACCGGTAGAGACCCAGTACTTC.